This TCR beta chain was documented in a study of cytomegalovirus exposure and HLA in healthy donors (dated by TCRdb to between 2016 and 2019). As for the study more broadly: An earlier analysis of 587 of the donors reported 276 Gb of sequence data and 100 million to 120 million unique TCR beta sequences obtained from some 170 million T cells. An early release that covered about 600 HLA-typed donors contained 300 to 350 gigabases of sequencing data and around 80 million unique TCR sequences. The genetic ancestry cluster associated with self-reported Caucasian donors included about 84% of the roughly 360 genotyped donors. The aim of the study was to test whether cataloging public T cell receptors could identify signatures of past pathogen exposure. Using immunosequencing, the study profiled T cell repertoires from 666 subjects and related those repertoires to cytomegalovirus serostatus. Besides the first cohort of roughly 640 subjects, a separate validation cohort made up of over a hundred different subjects was used. High-throughput TCR immunosequencing, statistical association of individual TCRs with disease status, and machine learning were combined to predict cytomegalovirus infection status. In a later analysis, previously published TCR beta repertoires from several hundred donors were re-analyzed and high-resolution HLA genotyping was added so that TCR occurrence patterns could be studied. Rather than using new phenotypic data, the later analysis identified candidate immune exposures from TCR beta sequences and from how often those sequences occurred across donors. To decide whether each TCR beta V gene segment behaved as functional or pseudogenic, an earlier analysis of over 500 of the donors relied on high-throughput TCR beta sequencing. Donor age, sex, ethnicity and CMV serostatus were compiled alongside the repertoire data. A later genetic analysis took genome-wide SNP genotypes for about three fifths of the 666 donors and used that subset as a discovery cohort. All discovery cohort repertoires had been generated using a single sequencing platform. HLA typing included class I and class II loci at four-digit resolution. Typing coverage varied by locus: about 629-630 donors for A, B, C, DRB1 and DQB1; more than 500 for DQA1; over 600 for DPA1; roughly 450 for DPB1. Roughly five DR-DQ haplotypes were handled as single units for association and clustering, since linkage in the cohort was strong. On average, around 200,000 unique TCR beta nucleotide sequences were sequenced per donor among about 400 genotyped donors of the cohort, with around 19% of those sequences being non-productive.

The cohort was made up of approximately 670 healthy bone marrow donors. At the time of sampling, every cohort member was nominally healthy, though immune exposures that went unrecorded were likely present. The donor was CMV seronegative and was included in the group of a few hundred seronegative cohort members. A peripheral blood sample was collected from each donor, and TCR beta sequencing was performed on peripheral blood mononuclear cells. The Qiagen DNeasy Blood Extraction Kit was used to extract genomic DNA from the blood cell samples. Library generation was performed with the immunoSEQ multiplex PCR assay. For the multiplex PCR, a mixture combining 60 forward primers for TCR Vbeta segments and 13 reverse primers for TCR Jbeta segments was used. A multiplex PCR assay on genomic DNA amplified the CDR3 region of rearranged TCR beta genes. On the Illumina HiSeq System, the amplified TCR beta libraries were sequenced as 87-base-pair reads. Regarding the original processing steps: In a later analysis, approximately 74 million unique TCR beta chains were counted across the 500 to 700 repertoires, and approximately 11 million of these chains were shared by at least two donors. Raw reads were error-corrected and collapsed into unique sequences by a nearest-neighbor algorithm in which closely related sequences were merged to remove PCR and sequencing errors. CDR3 sequences were aligned to IMGT reference sequences to assign V, D and J gene segments. Each retained sequence needed at least a six-nucleotide match to both a V gene segment and a J gene segment. Rearrangements were called productive when the CDR3 lacked stop codons and stayed in frame with V and J; all others were non-productive. CDR3 was defined according to IMGT convention as the region running from the second conserved V-encoded cysteine to the conserved J-encoded phenylalanine. The earlier analysis of about 500 of the donors excluded sequences that lacked an unambiguous match to a single V gene segment. In an earlier analysis of 587 of the donors, a V segment was called functional when productive rearrangements were above 56.7%, and segregating when the standard deviation between donors exceeded 5%. A statistical classification framework was developed to diagnose cytomegalovirus status using the catalog of TCR beta chain sequences. In a later analysis, V and J genes were assigned by comparing TCR nucleotide sequences against IMGT/GENE-DB human TR gene sequences. Using the TCRdist pipeline, a later analysis assigned CDR3 sequences along with most-parsimonious VDJ recombination scenarios. In a later analysis, each TCR beta chain was defined by its CDR3 amino acid sequence together with its V-gene family, and reads without a unique V-gene family were excluded. A later analysis removed roughly 590 highly shared, low-generation-probability nucleotide sequences to deal with suspected cross-contamination and a sequencing artifact. For each public chain, a later analysis derived a clonal expansion index from normalized ranks of inferred template counts within each repertoire. A later analysis computed generation probabilities with a VDJ recombination model fitted to out-of-frame rearrangements, and checked the results against IGoR. In a later analysis, hypergeometric tests were used to score TCR-TCR, TCR-HLA and TCR-CMV co-occurrence, with a repertoire-size bias correction applied to TCR pairs. False discovery rates were estimated in a later analysis by permuting HLA or CMV assignments 20 times. In a later analysis, co-occurring TCRs were grouped using DBSCAN, and TCRdist sequence similarity was added for clustering within HLA-allele-positive subsets. For co-occurrence clustering, repertoires with fewer than 30,000 or more than 120,000 public chains were excluded, along with 4 to 6 repertoires with anomalous nucleotide sharing. TCRdb re-hosts the immuneACCESS table, in-frame sequences only. Its copies lack some clones; in the studies checked, an unresolved V gene accounts for under half of them, and the cause for the rest is not known. The D gene and trimming were derived from the DNA, and the V and J assignments and clone size from that table. The sample's table covers more than 40,000 clones. In total, the top ten clones hold approximately 2.1% of the sample.

Trimming leaves V shorter by 6 bases and J shorter by 6 bases, with the junction holding 6 bases beyond the gene matches. The germline V gene supplies CDR1 SGHTS and CDR2 YDEGEE. The CDR3 measures 13 amino acids from cysteine to phenylalanine. Only the CDR3 part of the read is kept: 39 bases, read in frame from the first base. What the study reported, not specific to this receptor: Because HLA typing was missing for some donors at each locus, association tests included only the typed subset. According to a later analysis, TCR association rates differed among HLA loci, with DRB1 alleles showing the most associated TCRs and HLA-C alleles showing the fewest. In a later analysis, HLA-associated TCR beta chains showed more clonal expansion and lower generation probabilities than non-associated chains that were equally common. A cluster of highly shared sequence variants was judged likely to represent a technical artifact of the sequencing pipeline. V-gene and J-gene trimming of TCR beta chains was associated with a missense DCLRE1C variant in a later genetic analysis, and the association was replicated in an independent cohort. The classifier was reported to diagnose cytomegalovirus status with high specificity and sensitivity in both the original cohort and the validation cohort. Because the 87-base-pair reads could not distinguish some IMGT-functional V segments, including TRBV6-2 and TRBV6-3, those segments were excluded. The authors suggested that the approach could potentially be extended to other disease states and immunological phenotypes. Broadly in line with IMGT annotations, most TCR beta V segments showed up in productive rearrangements about 87% or about 30% of the time in an earlier analysis of 587 of the donors. When HLA alleles, especially DR and DQ, strongly co-occurred, TCR associations were difficult to assign to individual alleles. This cohort had only TCR beta chains sequenced, and the lack of alpha or paired-chain data limited which features could be detected. A further reported finding was that TCR beta sequences accurately predicted the HLA-A and HLA-B alleles for most subjects in the first cohort. Roughly uniform sequencing depth across donors was assumed in presence/absence analyses, although this assumption may not hold. The earlier analysis of nearly 600 of the donors excluded approximately 17 rarely observed V segments, including chromosome 9 orphons, because counts were too low. At a false discovery rate of 0.05, a later analysis linked 16,000 or so TCR beta sequences to specific HLA alleles. Immune exposure information for the cohort was limited to CMV serostatus. A total of fewer than 200 TCR beta chains were listed by the study as associated with cytomegalovirus. Most CMV-associated TCR beta chains appeared to be HLA-restricted in a later analysis, and the HLA associations seemed to be driven largely by CMV exposure. A few of the identified cytomegalovirus-associated TCR beta chains were confirmed in vitro to be specific for cytomegalovirus antigens. Most TCR sequences were seen in very few donors, while some public TCRs were found in many individuals. According to a later genetic analysis, donors in an Asian-associated ancestry cluster had fewer N-insertions in productive TCRs than the roughly 670-donor mean. According to a later analysis, parvovirus B19, influenza, CMV and Epstein-Barr virus appeared linked to several top co-occurrence clusters. Linkage disequilibrium might explain the correlated functional status among segregating V segments, but an unknown experimental factor could not be excluded.

To note about this clone: This clone's antigen is unknown.

The chain joins TRBV5-8 to TRBJ1-2; 9 bases in between match TRBD1. The sequence was collected from a woman between 35 and 50 years old in good health and CMV-seronegative. The sample taken for sequencing was PBMCs. The CDR3 amino acid sequence is: CASKTRTGDGYTF. The sequenced DNA: TGTGCCAGCAAAACGAGGACAGGGGATGGCTACACCTTC. Here the CDR3 is joined to the reference TRBV5-8 and TRBJ1-2 genes, and the full variable domain is: EAGVTQSPTHLIKTRGQQATLRCSPISGHTSVYWYQQALGLGLQFLLWYDEGEERNRGNFPPRFSGRQFPNYSSELNVNALELEDSALYLCASKTRTGDGYTFGSGTRLTVV.